A selection of T cell receptor beta chains follows, all from one sample in a study of CD8 T cells in ankylosing spondylitis. Each CDR3 protein gets one entry after TCRdb re-called the 5' RACE reads with MiXCR. Found here are some 700,000 distinct CDR3 sequences, 15% to 20% of them singletons; the top ten hold 19%. The sequencing sample was made of blood, either unsorted or a sorted T cell fraction (not recorded which). These TCRs come from a male donor with ankylosing spondylitis. CDR3s include the opening cysteine and the closing phenylalanine or tryptophan. The order of the fields is CDR3 length, J gene, D gene, V gene, clone size, CDR3 protein, CDR3 DNA. D genes are given only for firm matches. Some rows have no size entry. The others give once, few or many, or a class for an expanded clone.

>14|TRBJ1-1|-|TRBV7-6|few
CASSRETGFAEAFF
TGTGCCAGCAGCCGTGAAACAGGGTTCGCTGAAGCTTTCTTT
>13|TRBJ1-2|-|TRBV20-1|-
CSAPGPFNYGYTF
TGCAGTGCACCGGGCCCGTTCAACTATGGCTACACCTTC
>13|TRBJ1-2|-|TRBV12-3/TRBV12-4|many
CASSRGLGYGYTF
TGTGCCAGCAGTAGGGGCCTCGGCTATGGCTACACCTTC
>17|TRBJ2-3|-|TRBV4-3|many
CASSQEPQGRSTDTQYF
TGCGCCAGCAGCCAAGAGCCCCAGGGACGCAGCACAGATACGCAGTATTTT
>13|TRBJ1-6|-|TRBV5-1|-
CASRPGFDSPLHF
TGCGCCAGCAGGCCGGGATTCGATTCACCCCTCCACTTT
>16|TRBJ2-2|-|TRBV4-2|few
CASSMSRETNTGELFF
TGTGCCAGCAGCATGAGTCGGGAGACCAACACCGGGGAGCTGTTTTTT
>15|TRBJ2-2|-|TRBV11-1|-
CASSLLGRNTGELFF
TGTGCCAGCAGCCTACTAGGACGCAACACCGGGGAGCTGTTTTTT
>14|TRBJ2-7|-|TRBV7-2|-
CASSLGTYSYEQYF
TGTGCCAGCAGCTTAGGGACTTACTCCTACGAGCAGTACTTC
>15|TRBJ2-1|TRBD1|TRBV10-3|-
CAISERKGALDEQFF
TGTGCCATCAGTGAGAGGAAGGGGGCGTTGGATGAGCAGTTCTTC
>18|TRBJ2-3|TRBD2|TRBV2|few
CASSEIWLAGSSTDTQYF
TGTGCCAGCAGTGAAATCTGGCTAGCGGGTTCTAGCACAGATACGCAGTATTTT
>16|TRBJ1-2|TRBD1|TRBV18|few
CASSPPLGQGLGGYTF
TGTGCCAGCTCACCACCGTTGGGACAGGGACTAGGTGGCTACACCTTC
>14|TRBJ1-2|-|TRBV20-1|-
CSAMVWVGDYGYTF
TGCAGTGCCATGGTCTGGGTCGGCGACTATGGCTACACCTTC
>15|TRBJ2-2|-|TRBV12-3/TRBV12-4|-
CASSLSTSLAGELFF
TGTGCCAGCAGTTTATCCACTAGTTTGGCCGGGGAGCTGTTTTTT
>13|TRBJ2-5|-|TRBV7-9|-
CASTLMGQETQYF
TGTGCCAGCACCCTCATGGGGCAAGAGACCCAGTACTTC
>11|TRBJ2-7|TRBD1|TRBV9|few
CANARARGKYF
TGTGCCAATGCTCGGGCCAGGGGGAAGTACTTC
>13|TRBJ2-1|-|TRBV4-1|few
CASSLPPGPEQFF
TGCGCCAGCAGCCTCCCCCCGGGGCCTGAGCAGTTCTTC
>15|TRBJ2-3|TRBD2|TRBV20-1|many
CSATKGGRALDTQYF
TGCAGTGCCACCAAGGGCGGGAGGGCCTTAGATACGCAGTATTTT
>16|TRBJ1-5|-|TRBV6-2/TRBV6-3|few
CASITTRRPRNQPQHF
TGTGCCAGCATCACGACCCGTAGGCCTCGCAATCAGCCCCAGCATTTT
>15|TRBJ1-2|-|TRBV2|-
CASSEGQTYAYRYTF
TGTGCCAGCAGTGAAGGACAAACCTATGCCTATCGCTACACCTTC
>16|TRBJ2-7|-|TRBV7-9|-
CASSVIAPSQGGEQYF
TGTGCCAGCAGCGTCATCGCCCCTTCCCAAGGGGGGGAGCAGTACTTC
>16|TRBJ2-3|TRBD1|TRBV15|few
CATSRDQGARTDTQYF
TGTGCCACCAGCAGAGACCAGGGGGCCCGCACAGATACGCAGTATTTT
>12|TRBJ2-1|TRBD2|TRBV7-9|-
CASSLGEGQQFF
TGTGCCAGCAGCTTAGGGGAGGGTCAGCAGTTCTTC
>15|TRBJ2-7|TRBD2|TRBV2|few
CASSPAGGGRREQYF
TGTGCCAGCAGTCCCGCCGGGGGCGGGAGGCGGGAGCAGTACTTC
>16|TRBJ1-1|-|TRBV20-1|-
CSARDMGVGLNTEAFF
TGCAGTGCTAGAGATATGGGGGTAGGTTTGAACACTGAAGCTTTCTTT
>16|TRBJ2-2|-|TRBV7-2|many
CASSLGVGLNTGELFF
TGTGCCAGCAGCTTAGGCGTGGGCTTGAACACCGGGGAGCTGTTTTTT
>16|TRBJ2-7|TRBD1|TRBV20-1|-
CSATDRDRGISYEQYF
TGCAGTGCTACGGATCGGGACAGGGGGATCTCCTACGAGCAGTACTTC
>11|TRBJ2-7|-|TRBV7-9|few
CASSLQSEQYF
TGTGCCAGCAGCTTACAGTCCGAGCAGTACTTC
>14|TRBJ2-7|-|TRBV29-1|few
CSVGDPLSSYEQYF
TGCAGCGTTGGGGATCCGCTAAGCTCCTACGAGCAGTACTTC
>12|TRBJ2-7|-|TRBV25-1|-
CASSGGDYEQYF
TGTGCCAGCAGTGGGGGAGACTACGAGCAGTACTTC
>14|TRBJ2-1|-|TRBV27|few
CASSSRAFYNEQFF
TGTGCCAGCAGTTCGAGGGCTTTCTACAATGAGCAGTTCTTC
>16|TRBJ2-5|-|TRBV20-1|few
CSALGGAHQNQETQYF
TGCAGTGCCCTAGGGGGGGCGCACCAAAACCAAGAGACCCAGTACTTC
>13|TRBJ2-7|TRBD1|TRBV12-3/TRBV12-4|-
CASGTGGAYEQYF
TGTGCCAGCGGCACAGGGGGCGCCTACGAGCAGTACTTC
>16|TRBJ2-3|TRBD2|TRBV5-8|few
CASSLSSGALTDTQYF
TGTGCCAGCAGCTTGTCTAGCGGGGCCCTCACAGATACGCAGTATTTT
>12|TRBJ2-1|-|TRBV6-1|-
CASSEVGDEQFF
TGTGCCAGCAGTGAAGTCGGCGATGAGCAGTTCTTC
>12|TRBJ2-7|-|TRBV3-1|-
CASSQDRAEQYF
TGTGCCAGCAGCCAAGACAGAGCCGAGCAGTACTTC
>13|TRBJ2-7|-|TRBV3-1|-
CASSQELNGEQYF
TGTGCCAGCAGCCAAGAACTGAATGGTGAGCAGTACTTC
>15|TRBJ2-5|TRBD2|TRBV6-5|few
CASRLGLARGETQYF
TGTGCCAGCAGATTAGGACTAGCGAGGGGGGAGACCCAGTACTTC
>18|TRBJ2-3|TRBD2|TRBV9|-
CASSPSGSGRDGTDTQYF
TGTGCCAGCAGCCCCAGCGGTAGCGGGAGGGATGGCACAGATACGCAGTATTTT
>14|TRBJ1-4|-|TRBV10-3|-
CASAVGGRGEKLFF
TGTGCCTCGGCCGTTGGGGGGCGCGGTGAAAAACTGTTTTTT
>14|TRBJ1-1|-|TRBV11-2|few
CASSLAGGWSEAFF
TGTGCCAGCAGCTTAGCGGGGGGATGGTCTGAAGCTTTCTTT
>16|TRBJ2-5|TRBD2|TRBV5-1|-
CASSASSGGSQETQYF
TGCGCCAGCAGCGCATCTAGCGGGGGTTCCCAAGAGACCCAGTACTTC